These 2 T cell receptor beta chains came from one sample sequenced in a study of identifying expanded T cells in peripheral blood. TCRdb's table, derived via immunoSEQ multiplex PCR, lists solely in-frame clones and lacks some. The sample lists roughly 100,000 clones; 75% to 90% were seen once. Source material: blood. The receptors were gathered from a person aged 18 to 70 in good health.

The genes are TRBV4-3 and TRBJ1-4, with TRBD1 matching over 9 bases. The CDR3 is made up of 16 amino acids. J lost 6 bases, V lost 1 base, and 6 bases had no gene match. Germline loops: CDR1 LGHNA, CDR2 YSLEER. CDR3 in amino acids: CASSQGPDRGDEKLFF. CDR3 DNA: TGCGCCAGCAGCCAAGGCCCCGACAGGGGGGATGAAAAACTGTTTTTT.

V and J are TRBV2 and TRBJ1-3; D is unclear. Trimming left V 4 bases short and J 0 bases short, with 13 bases between. The CDR3 consists of 16 residues. Germline assignment: CDR1 SNHLY and CDR2 FYNNEI. This CDR3 reads CASSAESIPSGNTIYF. The CDR3 DNA reads TGTGCCAGCAGTGCGGAGAGCATCCCCTCTGGAAACACCATATATTTT.